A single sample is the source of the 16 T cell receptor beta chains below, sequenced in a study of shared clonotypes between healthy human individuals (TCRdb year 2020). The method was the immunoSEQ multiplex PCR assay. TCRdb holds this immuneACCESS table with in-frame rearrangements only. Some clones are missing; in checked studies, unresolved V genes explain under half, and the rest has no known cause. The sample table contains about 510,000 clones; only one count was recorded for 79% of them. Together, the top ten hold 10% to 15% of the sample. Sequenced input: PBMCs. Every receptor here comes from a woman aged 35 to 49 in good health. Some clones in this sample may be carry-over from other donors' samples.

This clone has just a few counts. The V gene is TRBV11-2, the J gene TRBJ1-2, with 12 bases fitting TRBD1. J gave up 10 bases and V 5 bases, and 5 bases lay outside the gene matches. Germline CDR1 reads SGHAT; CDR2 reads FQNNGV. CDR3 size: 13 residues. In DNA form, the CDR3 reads TGTGCCAGCAGCCGGGACAGGGGGCAAGTCTACACCTTC. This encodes CASSRDRGQVYTF.

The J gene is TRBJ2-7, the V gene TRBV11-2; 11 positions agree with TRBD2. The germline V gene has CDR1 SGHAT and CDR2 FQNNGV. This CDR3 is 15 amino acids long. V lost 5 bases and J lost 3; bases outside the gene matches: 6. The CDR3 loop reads CASSQLAGALYEQYF. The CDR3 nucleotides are TGTGCCAGCAGCCAACTAGCGGGAGCGCTCTACGAGCAGTACTTC.

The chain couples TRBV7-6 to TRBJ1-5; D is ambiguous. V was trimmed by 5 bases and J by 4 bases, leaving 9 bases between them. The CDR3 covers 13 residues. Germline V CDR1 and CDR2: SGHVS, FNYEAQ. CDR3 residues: CASSIHKNQPQHF. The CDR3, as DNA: TGTGCCAGCAGCATACATAAGAATCAGCCCCAGCATTTT.

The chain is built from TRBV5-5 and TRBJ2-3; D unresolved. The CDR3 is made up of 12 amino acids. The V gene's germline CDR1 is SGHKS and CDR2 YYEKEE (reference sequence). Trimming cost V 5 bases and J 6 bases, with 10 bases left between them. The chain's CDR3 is CASSPERDTQYF. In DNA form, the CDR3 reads TGTGCCAGCAGTCCGGAGAGGGATACGCAGTATTTT.

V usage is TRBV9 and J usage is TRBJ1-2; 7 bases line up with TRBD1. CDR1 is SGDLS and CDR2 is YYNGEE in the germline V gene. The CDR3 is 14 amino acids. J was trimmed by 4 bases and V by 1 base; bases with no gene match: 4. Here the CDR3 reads CASSVQGDAYGYTF. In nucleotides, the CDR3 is TGTGCCAGCAGCGTACAGGGGGATGCCTATGGCTACACCTTC. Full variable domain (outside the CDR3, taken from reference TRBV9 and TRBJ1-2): DSGVTQTPKHLITATGQRVTLRCSPRSGDLSVYWYQQSLDQGLQFLIQYYNGEERAKGNILERFSAQQFPDLHSELNLSSLELGDSALYFCASSVQGDAYGYTFGSGTRLTVV.

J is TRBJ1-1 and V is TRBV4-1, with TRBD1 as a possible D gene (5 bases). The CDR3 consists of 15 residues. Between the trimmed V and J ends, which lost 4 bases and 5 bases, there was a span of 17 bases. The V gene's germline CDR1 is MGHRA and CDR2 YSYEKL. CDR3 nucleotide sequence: TGCGCCAGCAGCCCTCTGGGACTCCCTTGGACTGAAGCTTTCTTT. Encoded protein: CASSPLGLPWTEAFF.

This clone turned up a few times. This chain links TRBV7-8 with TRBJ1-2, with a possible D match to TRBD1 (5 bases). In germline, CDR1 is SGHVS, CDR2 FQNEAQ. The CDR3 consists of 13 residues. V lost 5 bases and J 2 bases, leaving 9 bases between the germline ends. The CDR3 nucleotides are TGTGCCAGCAGCCCGGGACCGAACTATGGCTACACCTTC. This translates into CASSPGPNYGYTF.

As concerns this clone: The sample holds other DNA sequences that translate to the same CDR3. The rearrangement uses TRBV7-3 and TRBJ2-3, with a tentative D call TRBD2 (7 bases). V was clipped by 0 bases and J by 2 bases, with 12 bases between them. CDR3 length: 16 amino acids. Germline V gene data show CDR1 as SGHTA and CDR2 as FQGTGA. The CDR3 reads CASSLTGGASTDTQYF. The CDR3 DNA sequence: TGTGCCAGCAGCTTAACTGGGGGGGCCTCCACAGATACGCAGTATTTT.

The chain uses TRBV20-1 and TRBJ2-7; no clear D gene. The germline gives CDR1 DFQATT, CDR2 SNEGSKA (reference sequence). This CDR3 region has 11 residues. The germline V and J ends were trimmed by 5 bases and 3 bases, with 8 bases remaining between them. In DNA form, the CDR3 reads TGCAGTGCTTTAAGTTTCTACGAGCAGTACTTC. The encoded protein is CSALSFYEQYF.

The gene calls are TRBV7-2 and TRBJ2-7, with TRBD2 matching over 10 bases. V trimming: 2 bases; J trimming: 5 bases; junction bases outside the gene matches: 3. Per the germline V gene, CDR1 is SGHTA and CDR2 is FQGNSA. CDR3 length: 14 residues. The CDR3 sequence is CASSLSGRGDEQYF. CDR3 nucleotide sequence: TGTGCCAGCAGCTTAAGCGGGAGGGGCGACGAGCAGTACTTC.

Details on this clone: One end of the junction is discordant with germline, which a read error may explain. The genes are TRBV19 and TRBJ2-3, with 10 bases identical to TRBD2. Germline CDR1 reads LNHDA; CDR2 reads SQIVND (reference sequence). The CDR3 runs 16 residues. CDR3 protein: CASSLETSGSTDTQYF. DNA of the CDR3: TGTGCCAGTAGTTTAGAGACTAGCGGGAGCACAGATACGCAGTATTTT.

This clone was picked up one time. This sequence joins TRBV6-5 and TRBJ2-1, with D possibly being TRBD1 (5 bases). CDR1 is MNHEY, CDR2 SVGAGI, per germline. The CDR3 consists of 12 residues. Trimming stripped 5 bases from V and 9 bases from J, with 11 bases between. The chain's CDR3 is CASSEQVFEQFF. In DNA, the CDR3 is TGTGCCAGCAGTGAACAGGTTTTTGAGCAGTTCTTC.

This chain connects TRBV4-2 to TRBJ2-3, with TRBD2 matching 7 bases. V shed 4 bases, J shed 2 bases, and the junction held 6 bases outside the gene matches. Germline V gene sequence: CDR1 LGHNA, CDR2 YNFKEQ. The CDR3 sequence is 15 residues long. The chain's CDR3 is CASSPTTSPTDTQYF. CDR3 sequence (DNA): TGTGCCAGCAGCCCGACGACTAGCCCCACAGATACGCAGTATTTT.

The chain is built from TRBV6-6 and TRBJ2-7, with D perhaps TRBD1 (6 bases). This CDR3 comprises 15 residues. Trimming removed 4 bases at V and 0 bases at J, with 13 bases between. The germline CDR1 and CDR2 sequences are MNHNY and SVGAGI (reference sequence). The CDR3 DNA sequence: TGTGCCAGCAGTTCGAAGGCGGACAGCTCCTACGAGCAGTACTTC. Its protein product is CASSSKADSSYEQYF.

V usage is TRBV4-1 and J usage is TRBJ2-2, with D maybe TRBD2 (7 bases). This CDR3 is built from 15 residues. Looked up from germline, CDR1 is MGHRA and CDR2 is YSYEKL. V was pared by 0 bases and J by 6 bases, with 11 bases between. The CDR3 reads CASSQEGGRAGELFF. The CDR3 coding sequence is TGCGCCAGCAGCCAAGAAGGGGGGAGGGCCGGGGAGCTGTTTTTT.

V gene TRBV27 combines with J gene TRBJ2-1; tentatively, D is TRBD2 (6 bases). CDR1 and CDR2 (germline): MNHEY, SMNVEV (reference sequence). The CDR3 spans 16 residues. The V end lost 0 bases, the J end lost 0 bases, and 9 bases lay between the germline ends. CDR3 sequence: CASSLSGGPSYNEQFF. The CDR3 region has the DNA TGTGCCAGCAGTTTATCTGGAGGGCCCTCCTACAATGAGCAGTTCTTC.